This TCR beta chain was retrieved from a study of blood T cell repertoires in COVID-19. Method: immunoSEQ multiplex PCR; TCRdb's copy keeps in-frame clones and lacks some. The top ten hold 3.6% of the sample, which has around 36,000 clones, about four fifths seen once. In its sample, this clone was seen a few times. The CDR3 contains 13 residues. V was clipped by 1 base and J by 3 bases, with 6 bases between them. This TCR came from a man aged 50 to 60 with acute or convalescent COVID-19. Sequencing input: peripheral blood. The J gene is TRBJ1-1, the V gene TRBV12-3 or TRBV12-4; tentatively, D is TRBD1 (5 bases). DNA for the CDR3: TGTGCCAGCAGTTTAGGCAGGGACACTGAAGCTTTCTTT. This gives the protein CASSLGRDTEAFF.